This is a list of T cell receptor beta chains from one sample in a study of cytomegalovirus exposure and HLA in healthy donors. Libraries were prepared by immunoSEQ multiplex PCR; TCRdb keeps only in-frame clonotypes and omits some of them. The sample holds some 130,000 clones, around 73% seen once. The sequencing input was PBMCs. These receptor sequences come from a woman aged 40 to 50 in good health and CMV-seronegative. CDR3s include the opening cysteine and the closing phenylalanine or tryptophan. A D gene is named only where the DNA matches it firmly. The listing skips clone size in some rows; elsewhere it reads once, few, many or a size class.

V gene: TRBV6-5; CDR3 length: 14; J gene: TRBJ2-5; D gene: NA; clone size: NA; CDR3 protein: CASSYPGQIETQYF; CDR3 DNA: TGTGCCAGCAGTTACCCCGGACAGATAGAGACCCAGTACTTC
V gene: TRBV5-6; CDR3 length: 16; J gene: TRBJ2-5; D gene: TRBD2; clone size: NA; CDR3 protein: CASSSTKRGFQETQYF; CDR3 DNA: TGTGCCAGCAGCTCGACTAAGCGGGGGTTCCAAGAGACCCAGTACTTC
V gene: TRBV2; CDR3 length: 16; J gene: TRBJ1-5; D gene: NA; clone size: NA; CDR3 protein: CASSEQTGLSNQPQHF; CDR3 DNA: TGTGCCAGCAGTGAACAGACAGGCCTTAGCAATCAGCCCCAGCATTTT
V gene: TRBV19; CDR3 length: 16; J gene: TRBJ2-5; D gene: TRBD2; clone size: once; CDR3 protein: CASARTSGGDQETQYF; CDR3 DNA: TGTGCCAGTGCCCGGACTAGCGGGGGAGACCAAGAGACCCAGTACTTC
V gene: TRBV5-4; CDR3 length: 14; J gene: TRBJ1-2; D gene: TRBD1; clone size: NA; CDR3 protein: CASSLAGGNYGYTF; CDR3 DNA: TGTGCCAGCAGCTTGGCAGGGGGTAACTATGGCTACACCTTC
V gene: TRBV28; CDR3 length: 14; J gene: TRBJ1-5; D gene: TRBD1; clone size: NA; CDR3 protein: CASSERQGNQPQHF; CDR3 DNA: TGTGCCAGCAGTGAGAGACAGGGAAACCAGCCCCAGCATTTT
V gene: TRBV11-2; CDR3 length: 15; J gene: TRBJ1-1; D gene: TRBD1; clone size: NA; CDR3 protein: CASSLVGQENTEAFF; CDR3 DNA: TGTGCCAGCAGCTTAGTTGGACAGGAGAACACTGAAGCTTTCTTT
V gene: TRBV7-2; CDR3 length: 16; J gene: TRBJ2-2; D gene: TRBD1; clone size: NA; CDR3 protein: CASSLLRGQGIGELFF; CDR3 DNA: TGTGCCAGCAGCTTGCTCCGTGGACAGGGTATCGGGGAGCTGTTTTTT
V gene: TRBV5-4; CDR3 length: 17; J gene: TRBJ1-6; D gene: NA; clone size: NA; CDR3 protein: CASSLRAGTRDNSPLHF; CDR3 DNA: TGTGCCAGCAGCTTGAGGGCCGGGACAAGGGATAATTCACCCCTCCACTTT
V gene: TRBV7-3; CDR3 length: 13; J gene: TRBJ1-1; D gene: NA; clone size: NA; CDR3 protein: CASSFGRNTEAFF; CDR3 DNA: TGTGCCAGCAGCTTTGGGAGGAACACTGAAGCTTTCTTT
V gene: TRBV19; CDR3 length: 15; J gene: TRBJ2-2; D gene: NA; clone size: NA; CDR3 protein: CASTPVYANTGELFF; CDR3 DNA: TGTGCCAGTACTCCGGTATACGCGAACACCGGGGAGCTGTTTTTT
V gene: TRBV6-5; CDR3 length: 14; J gene: TRBJ1-4; D gene: NA; clone size: few; CDR3 protein: CASSPGQLNEKLFF; CDR3 DNA: TGTGCCAGCAGTCCAGGACAGCTTAATGAAAAACTGTTTTTT
V gene: TRBV11-2; CDR3 length: 16; J gene: TRBJ2-2; D gene: TRBD2; clone size: NA; CDR3 protein: CASSLVPRGATGELFF; CDR3 DNA: TGTGCCAGCAGCTTAGTGCCGCGGGGGGCCACCGGGGAGCTGTTTTTT
V gene: TRBV14; CDR3 length: 14; J gene: TRBJ2-2; D gene: NA; clone size: few; CDR3 protein: CASSLGDTTGELFF; CDR3 DNA: TGTGCCAGCAGCCTAGGGGACACGACCGGGGAGCTGTTTTTT
V gene: TRBV6-1; CDR3 length: 14; J gene: TRBJ2-3; D gene: NA; clone size: NA; CDR3 protein: CASSYSGRTDTQYF; CDR3 DNA: TGTGCCAGCAGTTATAGCGGCCGCACAGATACGCAGTATTTT
V gene: TRBV7-9; CDR3 length: 15; J gene: TRBJ2-1; D gene: TRBD2; clone size: NA; CDR3 protein: CASSSWRGGTGEQFF; CDR3 DNA: TGTGCCAGCAGCTCGTGGCGGGGGGGCACAGGTGAGCAGTTCTTC
V gene: TRBV7-8; CDR3 length: 16; J gene: TRBJ1-4; D gene: NA; clone size: once; CDR3 protein: CASSFLGEFANEKLFF; CDR3 DNA: TGTGCCAGCAGCTTTCTAGGAGAGTTCGCTAATGAAAAACTGTTTTTT
V gene: TRBV7-9; CDR3 length: 13; J gene: TRBJ2-2; D gene: NA; clone size: once; CDR3 protein: CASTITGPGELFF; CDR3 DNA: TGTGCCAGCACAATTACAGGGCCCGGGGAGCTGTTTTTT
V gene: TRBV5-4; CDR3 length: 12; J gene: TRBJ1-1; D gene: NA; clone size: NA; CDR3 protein: CASSFGNTEAFF; CDR3 DNA: TGTGCCAGCAGCTTCGGGAACACTGAAGCTTTCTTT
V gene: TRBV2; CDR3 length: 14; J gene: TRBJ2-3; D gene: NA; clone size: NA; CDR3 protein: CASSEATDTDTQYF; CDR3 DNA: TGTGCCAGCAGTGAAGCAACAGACACAGATACGCAGTATTTT
V gene: TRBV7-2; CDR3 length: 11; J gene: TRBJ2-1; D gene: NA; clone size: NA; CDR3 protein: CASTRAYEQFF; CDR3 DNA: TGTGCCAGCACCCGAGCCTATGAGCAGTTCTTC
V gene: TRBV6-6; CDR3 length: 14; J gene: TRBJ2-5; D gene: NA; clone size: NA; CDR3 protein: CASSYYRGQETQYF; CDR3 DNA: TGTGCCAGCAGTTACTACCGGGGCCAAGAGACCCAGTACTTC
V gene: TRBV2; CDR3 length: 20; J gene: TRBJ1-4; D gene: NA; clone size: many; CDR3 protein: CASSDGGYVSILRGLEKLFF; CDR3 DNA: TGTGCCAGCAGTGACGGGGGATACGTGTCCATCCTGCGGGGATTAGAAAAACTGTTTTTT
V gene: TRBV18; CDR3 length: 14; J gene: TRBJ2-2; D gene: NA; clone size: NA; CDR3 protein: CASSPSQGSGELFF; CDR3 DNA: TGTGCCAGCTCACCATCGCAGGGTTCCGGGGAGCTGTTTTTT
V gene: TRBV6-5; CDR3 length: 15; J gene: TRBJ1-3; D gene: TRBD1; clone size: NA; CDR3 protein: CASRPGQGAGNTIYF; CDR3 DNA: TGTGCCAGCAGGCCCGGACAGGGGGCTGGAAACACCATATATTTT
V gene: TRBV4-3; CDR3 length: 16; J gene: TRBJ2-1; D gene: TRBD1; clone size: NA; CDR3 protein: CASSQGLTGADNEQFF; CDR3 DNA: TGCGCCAGCAGCCAAGGGTTGACAGGGGCGGACAATGAGCAGTTCTTC
V gene: TRBV5-1; CDR3 length: 18; J gene: TRBJ1-5; D gene: NA; clone size: few; CDR3 protein: CASRVGKSERASNQPQHF; CDR3 DNA: TGCGCCAGCAGGGTCGGGAAATCGGAAAGGGCGAGCAATCAGCCCCAGCATTTT
V gene: TRBV27; CDR3 length: 16; J gene: TRBJ1-3; D gene: NA; clone size: once; CDR3 protein: CASSLVGRGSGNTIYF; CDR3 DNA: TGTGCCAGCAGTTTAGTCGGCAGGGGCTCTGGAAACACCATATATTTT
V gene: TRBV13; CDR3 length: 15; J gene: TRBJ2-1; D gene: NA; clone size: NA; CDR3 protein: CASSSGGGSYNEQFF; CDR3 DNA: TGTGCCAGCAGCTCAGGGGGGGGTTCCTACAATGAGCAGTTCTTC
V gene: TRBV4-1; CDR3 length: 16; J gene: TRBJ2-3; D gene: TRBD2; clone size: once; CDR3 protein: CASSQVLAGGGDTQYF; CDR3 DNA: TGCGCCAGCAGCCAAGTGCTAGCGGGAGGAGGGGATACGCAGTATTTT
V gene: TRBV19; CDR3 length: 18; J gene: TRBJ2-3; D gene: TRBD2; clone size: NA; CDR3 protein: CASRPGTSGGWVTDTQYF; CDR3 DNA: TGTGCCAGTAGACCCGGGACTAGCGGGGGGTGGGTCACAGATACGCAGTATTTT
V gene: TRBV7-6; CDR3 length: 16; J gene: TRBJ2-7; D gene: TRBD2; clone size: NA; CDR3 protein: CASSPDPSTSGVEQYF; CDR3 DNA: TGTGCCAGCAGCCCCGATCCTTCCACTAGCGGGGTCGAGCAGTACTTC
V gene: TRBV5-1; CDR3 length: 14; J gene: TRBJ1-5; D gene: NA; clone size: few; CDR3 protein: CASSDGISNQPQHF; CDR3 DNA: TGCGCCAGCAGCGACGGGATTAGCAATCAGCCCCAGCATTTT
V gene: TRBV21-1; CDR3 length: 16; J gene: TRBJ1-5; D gene: NA; clone size: NA; CDR3 protein: CASSKYPDRGDQPQHF; CDR3 DNA: TGTGCCAGCAGCAAATATCCGGACAGGGGAGATCAGCCCCAGCATTTT
V gene: TRBV2; CDR3 length: 15; J gene: TRBJ1-3; D gene: NA; clone size: NA; CDR3 protein: CASSEGEVSGNTIYF; CDR3 DNA: TGTGCCAGCAGTGAGGGAGAAGTCTCTGGAAACACCATATATTTT
V gene: TRBV7-2; CDR3 length: 18; J gene: TRBJ2-3; D gene: TRBD1; clone size: NA; CDR3 protein: CASSFSDRGWHGGDTQYF; CDR3 DNA: TGTGCCAGCAGCTTCTCCGACAGGGGTTGGCATGGTGGAGATACGCAGTATTTT
V gene: TRBV28; CDR3 length: 14; J gene: TRBJ2-2; D gene: TRBD2; clone size: NA; CDR3 protein: CASSVLAGGGELFF; CDR3 DNA: TGTGCCAGCAGTGTTCTAGCGGGCGGAGGGGAGCTGTTTTTT
V gene: TRBV15; CDR3 length: 20; J gene: TRBJ1-5; D gene: TRBD1; clone size: once; CDR3 protein: CATSTPPGTGLSDSNQPQHF; CDR3 DNA: TGTGCCACCAGCACCCCTCCCGGGACAGGGCTAAGTGATAGCAATCAGCCCCAGCATTTT
V gene: TRBV5-1; CDR3 length: 14; J gene: TRBJ2-3; D gene: TRBD2; clone size: few; CDR3 protein: CASTLGTNTDTQYF; CDR3 DNA: TGCGCCAGCACCCTCGGGACTAACACAGATACGCAGTATTTT
V gene: TRBV29-1; CDR3 length: 12; J gene: TRBJ2-1; D gene: NA; clone size: NA; CDR3 protein: CSAITSRNEQFF; CDR3 DNA: TGCAGCGCCATCACTAGTAGGAATGAGCAGTTCTTC
V gene: TRBV19; CDR3 length: 18; J gene: TRBJ1-4; D gene: TRBD1; clone size: NA; CDR3 protein: CASSLRDREDPTNEKLFF; CDR3 DNA: TGTGCCAGTAGTCTCCGGGACAGGGAAGACCCAACTAATGAAAAACTGTTTTTT
V gene: TRBV2; CDR3 length: 16; J gene: TRBJ1-2; D gene: NA; clone size: NA; CDR3 protein: CASSVTWDPEGYGYTF; CDR3 DNA: TGTGCCAGCAGTGTTACTTGGGACCCGGAGGGCTATGGCTACACCTTC
V gene: TRBV2; CDR3 length: 11; J gene: TRBJ2-7; D gene: NA; clone size: few; CDR3 protein: CASSEESEQYF; CDR3 DNA: TGTGCCAGCAGTGAAGAGAGCGAGCAGTACTTC
V gene: TRBV19; CDR3 length: 14; J gene: TRBJ2-7; D gene: TRBD1; clone size: NA; CDR3 protein: CASTPGQGVYEQYF; CDR3 DNA: TGTGCCAGTACCCCGGGACAGGGTGTCTACGAGCAGTACTTC
V gene: TRBV5-1; CDR3 length: 14; J gene: TRBJ1-6; D gene: TRBD1; clone size: few; CDR3 protein: CASSLTGGGSPLHF; CDR3 DNA: TGCGCCAGCAGCTTGACAGGGGGGGGTTCACCCCTCCACTTT
V gene: TRBV10-3; CDR3 length: 12; J gene: TRBJ1-2; D gene: NA; clone size: NA; CDR3 protein: CAISEGAEGYTF; CDR3 DNA: TGTGCCATCAGTGAGGGGGCTGAGGGCTACACCTTC
V gene: TRBV2; CDR3 length: 12; J gene: TRBJ1-1; D gene: TRBD1; clone size: NA; CDR3 protein: CASSEGGGEAFF; CDR3 DNA: TGTGCCAGCAGTGAAGGAGGGGGCGAAGCTTTCTTT
V gene: TRBV9; CDR3 length: 15; J gene: TRBJ2-1; D gene: TRBD2; clone size: NA; CDR3 protein: CASSVVGRGGGEQFF; CDR3 DNA: TGTGCCAGCAGCGTAGTAGGGCGGGGGGGCGGTGAGCAGTTCTTC
V gene: TRBV19; CDR3 length: 16; J gene: TRBJ2-2; D gene: NA; clone size: NA; CDR3 protein: CASSMGTFGNTGELFF; CDR3 DNA: TGTGCCAGTAGTATGGGCACCTTCGGGAACACCGGGGAGCTGTTTTTT
V gene: TRBV6-5; CDR3 length: 16; J gene: TRBJ1-4; D gene: NA; clone size: NA; CDR3 protein: CASSYSARGISEKLFF; CDR3 DNA: TGTGCCAGCAGTTACTCGGCCAGGGGTATTAGCGAAAAACTGTTTTTT
V gene: TRBV28; CDR3 length: 16; J gene: TRBJ1-1; D gene: TRBD1; clone size: NA; CDR3 protein: CASRNSGDRRNTEAFF; CDR3 DNA: TGTGCCAGCAGAAACTCTGGGGACAGGAGGAACACTGAAGCTTTCTTT
V gene: TRBV5-1; CDR3 length: 16; J gene: TRBJ1-2; D gene: TRBD1; clone size: NA; CDR3 protein: CASSLMGQGIDYGYTF; CDR3 DNA: TGCGCCAGCAGCTTGATGGGACAGGGGATAGACTATGGCTACACCTTC
V gene: TRBV7-2; CDR3 length: 13; J gene: TRBJ1-5; D gene: NA; clone size: NA; CDR3 protein: CASSPWENQPQHF; CDR3 DNA: TGTGCCAGCAGCCCCTGGGAGAATCAGCCCCAGCATTTT
V gene: TRBV12-5; CDR3 length: 18; J gene: TRBJ2-7; D gene: TRBD1; clone size: NA; CDR3 protein: CASGLRSLGGASSYEQYF; CDR3 DNA: TGTGCTAGTGGTTTGCGTTCCTTAGGGGGCGCAAGCTCCTACGAGCAGTACTTC
V gene: TRBV23-1; CDR3 length: 14; J gene: TRBJ1-6; D gene: NA; clone size: NA; CDR3 protein: CASSHQGLRSPLHF; CDR3 DNA: TGCGCCAGCAGTCATCAGGGTTTGCGATCACCCCTCCACTTT